This entry lists 16 T cell receptor beta chains sequenced from one sample in a study of blood T cell repertoires in COVID-19 (TCRdb year 2020). Library method: the immunoSEQ multiplex PCR assay. Drawn from immuneACCESS, this table holds only the in-frame rearrangements with V and J called that TCRdb kept. Clones are partly lost; checked studies trace under half to an unresolved V gene and leave the rest unexplained. The sample table contains roughly 300,000 clones; only one count was recorded for 85% to 90% of them. The ten largest clones capture around 4% of the sample. Sequences were obtained from PBMCs or T cells enriched from blood (not recorded which). The receptors stem from a man younger than 40 who had recovered from COVID-19.

The chain links TRBV19 to TRBJ1-6, with 7 nucleotides matching TRBD1. This CDR3 spans 14 amino acids. The V gene end was trimmed by 5 bases and the J gene end by 9 bases; junction bases not matched to a gene: 7. Germline loops: CDR1 LNHDA, CDR2 SQIVND (reference sequence). The CDR3 sequence: CASSQQGPTSPLHF. DNA for the CDR3: TGTGCCAGTAGTCAACAGGGGCCAACTTCACCCCTCCACTTT.

The V gene is TRBV6-4, the J gene TRBJ2-2; TRBD1 matches 9 bases. Trimming removed 6 bases from V and 4 bases from J; junction bases left unmatched: 9. The germline gives CDR1 MRHNA, CDR2 SNTAGT. This CDR3 has 16 residues. CDR3 nucleotide sequence: TGTGCCAGCAGCAAAGCCGGGACAGGGACCACCGGGGAGCTGTTTTTT. It encodes CASSKAGTGTTGELFF.

This sequence joins TRBV28 and TRBJ1-3, with D perhaps TRBD1 (6 bases). This CDR3 has 15 residues. Germline V gene data show CDR1 as MDHEN and CDR2 as SYDVKM. V lost 7 bases and J 5 bases, leaving 18 bases between the germline ends. DNA for the CDR3: TGTGCCAGCACGCTTATGACAGGTTTGAGAAACACCATATATTTT. Residues: CASTLMTGLRNTIYF.

The chain has TRBV28 and TRBJ1-5, with D tentatively TRBD1 (6 bases). The ends were cut back, 1 base at V and 7 bases at J, with 14 bases in the middle. CDR1 and CDR2 from the germline V gene are MDHEN and SYDVKM. The CDR3 is made up of 15 amino acids. For the CDR3, the DNA is TGTGCCAGCAGTTTATTGAGGGGGAAGGGGCAGCCCCAGCATTTT. This translates into CASSLLRGKGQPQHF.

The chain carries TRBV14 and TRBJ2-2; TRBD2 matches at 13 bases. This CDR3 is 19 amino acids long. CDR1 and CDR2 from the germline V gene are SGHDN and FVKESK. V lost 4 bases, J lost 4 bases, and 12 bases stayed unmatched. CDR3 in amino acids: CASSPKVMTSGRSTGELFF. In DNA form, the CDR3 reads TGTGCCAGCAGCCCGAAGGTCATGACTAGCGGGAGGAGCACCGGGGAGCTGTTTTTT.

The chain joins TRBV15 to TRBJ1-1; TRBD1 aligns across 7 bases. The CDR3 runs 16 residues. V was clipped by 4 bases and J by 1 base; unmatched bases: 9. The germline gives CDR1 LNHNV, CDR2 YYDKDF (reference sequence). This CDR3 reads CATSTQGGYRNTEAFF. The CDR3 nucleotides are TGTGCCACCAGCACCCAGGGGGGATATCGGAACACTGAAGCTTTCTTT.

The rearrangement uses TRBV5-1 and TRBJ2-7; 9 bases align to TRBD1. This CDR3 comprises 15 residues. V lost 4 bases, J lost 4 bases, and 9 bases stayed unmatched. From germline, CDR1 is SGHRS and CDR2 YFSETQ. As DNA, the CDR3 is TGCGCCAGCAGCGCGGGGACAGGGCCAATTTACGAGCAGTACTTC. This translates into CASSAGTGPIYEQYF.

The chain carries TRBV7-2 and TRBJ2-1; TRBD1 matches at 12 bases. The CDR3 has 15 amino acids. Trimming cost V 3 bases and J 9 bases; bases outside gene matches: 6. Germline V lookup: CDR1 SGHTA, CDR2 FQGNSA. The chain's CDR3 is CASSFWDRGPGEQFF. As DNA, the CDR3 is TGTGCCAGCAGCTTTTGGGACAGGGGGCCGGGTGAGCAGTTCTTC.

The rearrangement joins TRBV28 to TRBJ2-1; TRBD2 aligns across 10 bases. J gave up 9 bases and V 4 bases, and 12 bases lay outside the gene matches. This CDR3 spans 16 amino acids. Germline V gene lookup returns CDR1 MDHEN and CDR2 SYDVKM. The CDR3: CASSSGLAALGGEQFF. CDR3 sequence (DNA): TGTGCCAGCAGTTCCGGACTAGCGGCCCTGGGGGGTGAGCAGTTCTTC.

The chain combines TRBV5-1 with TRBJ1-1, with D possibly TRBD1 on 5 matching bases. The V gene's germline CDR1 is SGHRS and CDR2 YFSETQ. V gave up 2 bases and J gave up 1 base, with 9 bases separating them. The CDR3 loop spans 14 amino acids. CDR3 residues: CASSLRQGNTEAFF. CDR3 nucleotide sequence: TGCGCCAGCAGCTTAAGGCAGGGGAACACTGAAGCTTTCTTT.

The chain uses TRBV5-4 and TRBJ2-7; D perhaps matches TRBD1 (5 bases). This CDR3 has 13 amino acids. Trimming pared 4 bases from V and 5 bases from J, leaving 13 bases between. Germline V gene sequence: CDR1 SGHNT, CDR2 YYREEE (reference sequence). The CDR3 region is CASSPPGHDEQYF. The CDR3 DNA is TGTGCCAGCAGCCCGCCTGGACACGACGAGCAGTACTTC.

This sequence joins TRBV28 and TRBJ1-1; no clear D gene. CDR1 is MDHEN and CDR2 is SYDVKM in the germline V gene. The ends were cut back, 5 bases at V and 0 bases at J, with 7 bases in the middle. The CDR3 sequence is 13 residues long. The DNA for the CDR3 is TGTGCCAGCAGTCCAGGTGTGAACACTGAAGCTTTCTTT. Protein product: CASSPGVNTEAFF.

The genes are TRBV6-1 and TRBJ1-1; 8 positions match TRBD1. Looked up from germline, CDR1 is MNHNS and CDR2 is SASEGT. CDR3 length equals 15 residues. V was pared by 3 bases and J by 1 base, with 4 bases of the junction left unmatched. The CDR3 DNA sequence: TGTGCCAGCAGTGATACAGGGGGATGGAACACTGAAGCTTTCTTT. It specifies CASSDTGGWNTEAFF.

This clone was seen a handful of times. The V call is TRBV11-2, the J call TRBJ2-1; no definite D call. Trimming took 5 bases from V and 5 from J, leaving 4 bases between them. This CDR3 contains 11 residues. The germline V gene encodes CDR1 SGHAT and CDR2 FQNNGV. The CDR3 protein is CASSINNEQFF. In DNA form, the CDR3 reads TGTGCCAGCAGCATCAACAATGAGCAGTTCTTC.

This clone was seen a handful of times. The chain has TRBV7-6 and TRBJ2-7, with D unresolved. There are 15 residues in the CDR3. CDR1 SGHVS and CDR2 FNYEAQ come from the germline V gene. Trimming stripped 2 bases from V and 2 bases from J, with 13 bases between. CDR3 nucleotides: TGTGCCAGCAGCTTACAGTCTGGCATGGCCTACGAGCAGTACTTC. Amino acid sequence: CASSLQSGMAYEQYF.

The J gene is TRBJ2-1, the V gene TRBV7-9, with 7 positions matching TRBD2. The CDR3 sequence is 16 residues long. The J segment lost 8 bases and the V segment lost 5 bases, leaving 15 bases of the junction unmatched. CDR1 SEHNR and CDR2 FQNEAQ come from the germline V gene (reference sequence). CDR3 sequence reads: CASSPSSGHPKDEQFF. CDR3 nucleotides: TGTGCCAGCAGCCCCAGTAGCGGGCATCCTAAAGATGAGCAGTTCTTC.